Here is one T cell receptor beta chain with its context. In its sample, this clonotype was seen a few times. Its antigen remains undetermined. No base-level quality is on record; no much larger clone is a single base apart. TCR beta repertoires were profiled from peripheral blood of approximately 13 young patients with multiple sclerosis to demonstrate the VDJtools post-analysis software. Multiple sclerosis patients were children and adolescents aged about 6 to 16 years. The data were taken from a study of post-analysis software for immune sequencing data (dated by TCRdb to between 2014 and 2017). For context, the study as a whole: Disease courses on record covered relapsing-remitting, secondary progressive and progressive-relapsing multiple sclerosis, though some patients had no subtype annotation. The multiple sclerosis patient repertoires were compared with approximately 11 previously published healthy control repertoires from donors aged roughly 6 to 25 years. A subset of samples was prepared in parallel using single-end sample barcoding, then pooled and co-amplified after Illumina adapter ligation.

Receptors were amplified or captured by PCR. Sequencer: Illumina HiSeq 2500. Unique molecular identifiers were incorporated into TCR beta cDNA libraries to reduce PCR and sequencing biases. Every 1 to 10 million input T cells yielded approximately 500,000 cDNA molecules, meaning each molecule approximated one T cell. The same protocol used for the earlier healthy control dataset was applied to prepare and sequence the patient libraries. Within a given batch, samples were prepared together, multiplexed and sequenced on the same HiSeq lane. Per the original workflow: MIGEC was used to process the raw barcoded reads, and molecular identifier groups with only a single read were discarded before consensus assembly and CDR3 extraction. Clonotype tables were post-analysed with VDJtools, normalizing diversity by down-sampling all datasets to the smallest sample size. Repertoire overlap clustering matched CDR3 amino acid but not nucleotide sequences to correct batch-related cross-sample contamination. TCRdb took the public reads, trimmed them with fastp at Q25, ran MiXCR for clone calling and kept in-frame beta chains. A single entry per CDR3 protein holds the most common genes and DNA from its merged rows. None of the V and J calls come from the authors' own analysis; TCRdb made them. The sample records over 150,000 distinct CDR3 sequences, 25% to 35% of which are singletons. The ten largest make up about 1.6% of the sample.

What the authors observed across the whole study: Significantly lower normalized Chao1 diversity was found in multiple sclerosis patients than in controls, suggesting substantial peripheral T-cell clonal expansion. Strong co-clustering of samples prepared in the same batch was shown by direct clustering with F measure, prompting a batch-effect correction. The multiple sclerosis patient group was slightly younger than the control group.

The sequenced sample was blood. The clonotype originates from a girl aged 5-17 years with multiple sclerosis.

DNA sequence: TGTGCCAGCAGTGAAGGTGCGGCGGTAGAGACCCAGTACTTC. This is translated as CASSEGAAVETQYF. The chain uses TRBV2 and TRBJ2-5; too little of a D gene remains to name it. V and J lose 1 base and 4 bases, and a span of 10 bases separates them. CDR1 and CDR2, looked up from the germline V gene, are SNHLY and FYNNEI. From its cysteine to its phenylalanine, the CDR3 spans 14 amino acids. Left in the record is the CDR3 DNA by itself, 42 bases read in frame from the first base.